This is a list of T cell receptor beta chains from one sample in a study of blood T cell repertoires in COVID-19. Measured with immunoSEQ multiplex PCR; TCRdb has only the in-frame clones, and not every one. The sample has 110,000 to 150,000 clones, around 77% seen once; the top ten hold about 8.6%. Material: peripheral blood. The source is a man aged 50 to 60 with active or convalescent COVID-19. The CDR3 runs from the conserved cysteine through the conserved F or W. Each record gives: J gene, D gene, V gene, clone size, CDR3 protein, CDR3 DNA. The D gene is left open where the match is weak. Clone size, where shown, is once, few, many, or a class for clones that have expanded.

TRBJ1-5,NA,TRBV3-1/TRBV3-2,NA,CASSLGQGGRPQHF,TGTGCCAGCAGCCTCGGCCAAGGAGGCCGGCCCCAGCATTTT
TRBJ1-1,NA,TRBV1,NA,CTSSQTGDTEAFF,TGCACCAGCAGCCAAACAGGAGACACTGAAGCTTTCTTT
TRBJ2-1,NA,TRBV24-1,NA,CATSDFGASSYNEQFF,TGTGCCACCAGTGATTTCGGAGCAAGCTCCTACAATGAGCAGTTCTTC
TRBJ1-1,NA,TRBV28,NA,CASSLAGPNTEAFF,TGTGCCAGCAGTCTCGCGGGGCCGAACACTGAAGCTTTCTTT
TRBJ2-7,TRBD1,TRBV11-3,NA,CASSPDRGVEQYF,TGTGCCAGCAGCCCCGACAGGGGGGTAGAGCAGTACTTC
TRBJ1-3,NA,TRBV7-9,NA,CASSPQWEDRGNTIYF,TGTGCCAGCAGCCCCCAATGGGAGGATCGGGGAAACACCATATATTTT
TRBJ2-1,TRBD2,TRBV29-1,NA,CSVEASGSGNEQFF,TGCAGCGTTGAAGCTAGCGGGAGTGGGAATGAGCAGTTCTTC
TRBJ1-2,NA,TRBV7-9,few,CASSLTDYGYTF,TGTGCCAGCAGCTTGACAGACTATGGCTACACCTTC
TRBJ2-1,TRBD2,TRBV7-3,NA,CASSSILAGGYNEQFF,TGTGCCAGCAGCTCTATACTAGCGGGAGGGTACAATGAGCAGTTCTTC
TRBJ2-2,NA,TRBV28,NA,CASSPFGGRRTGELFF,TGTGCCAGCAGTCCCTTCGGGGGGCGTAGGACCGGGGAGCTGTTTTTT
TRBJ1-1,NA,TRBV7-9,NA,CASSVQGNEAFF,TGTGCCAGCAGCGTCCAGGGCAATGAAGCTTTCTTT
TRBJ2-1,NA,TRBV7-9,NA,CASSLVRNEQFF,TGTGCCAGCAGCTTAGTCAGAAATGAGCAGTTCTTC
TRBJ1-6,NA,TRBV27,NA,CASSLWEGRSPLHF,TGTGCCAGCAGTTTATGGGAGGGGAGGTCACCCCTCCACTTT
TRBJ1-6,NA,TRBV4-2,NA,CASSQDRVESSPLHF,TGTGCCAGCAGCCAAGATCGTGTCGAGAGTTCACCCCTCCACTTT
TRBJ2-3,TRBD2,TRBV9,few,CASSQEPGLAADTQYF,TGTGCCAGCAGCCAGGAACCGGGACTAGCGGCAGATACGCAGTATTTT
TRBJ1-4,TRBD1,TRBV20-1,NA,CSASRQGVNEKLFF,TGCAGTGCTAGTCGTCAGGGGGTTAATGAAAAACTGTTTTTT
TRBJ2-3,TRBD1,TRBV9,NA,CASSALQGTDTQYF,TGTGCCAGCAGCGCCCTACAGGGGACAGATACGCAGTATTTT
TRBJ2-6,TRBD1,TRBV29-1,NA,CSVGDREVSGANVLTF,TGCAGCGTGGGGGACAGGGAGGTCTCTGGGGCCAACGTCCTGACTTTC
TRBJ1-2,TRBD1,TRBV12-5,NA,CASGRGTAGGYTF,TGTGCTAGTGGTCGGGGGACAGCTGGTGGCTACACCTTC
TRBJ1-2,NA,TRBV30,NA,CAWIRTWGWYTF,TGTGCCTGGATTCGAACTTGGGGCTGGTACACCTTC
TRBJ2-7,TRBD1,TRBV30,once,CAWATGGEQYF,TGTGCCTGGGCCACAGGGGGCGAGCAGTACTTC
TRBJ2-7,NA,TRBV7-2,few,CASSTGWGLDSYEQYF,TGTGCCAGCAGTACCGGGTGGGGGCTAGACAGCTACGAGCAGTACTTC
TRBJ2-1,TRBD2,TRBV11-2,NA,CASSYTSGRANEQFF,TGTGCCAGCAGCTATACTAGCGGGAGGGCCAATGAGCAGTTCTTC
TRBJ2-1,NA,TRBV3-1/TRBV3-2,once,CASSQVVSVDEQFF,TGTGCCAGCAGCCAAGTAGTTAGCGTGGATGAGCAGTTCTTC
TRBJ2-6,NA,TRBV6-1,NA,CASSEPRDRSGANVLTF,TGTGCCAGCAGTGAGCCCAGGGATCGGTCTGGGGCCAACGTCCTGACTTTC
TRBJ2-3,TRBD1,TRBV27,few,CASMGTGYTDTQYF,TGTGCCAGCATGGGGACAGGGTATACAGATACGCAGTATTTT
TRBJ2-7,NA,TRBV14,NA,CASSQDIVASGTGHYEQYF,TGTGCCAGCAGCCAAGATATTGTAGCATCGGGGACTGGCCACTACGAGCAGTACTTC
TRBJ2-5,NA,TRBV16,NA,CASSQLMETQYF,TGTGCCAGCAGCCAACTTATGGAGACCCAGTACTTC